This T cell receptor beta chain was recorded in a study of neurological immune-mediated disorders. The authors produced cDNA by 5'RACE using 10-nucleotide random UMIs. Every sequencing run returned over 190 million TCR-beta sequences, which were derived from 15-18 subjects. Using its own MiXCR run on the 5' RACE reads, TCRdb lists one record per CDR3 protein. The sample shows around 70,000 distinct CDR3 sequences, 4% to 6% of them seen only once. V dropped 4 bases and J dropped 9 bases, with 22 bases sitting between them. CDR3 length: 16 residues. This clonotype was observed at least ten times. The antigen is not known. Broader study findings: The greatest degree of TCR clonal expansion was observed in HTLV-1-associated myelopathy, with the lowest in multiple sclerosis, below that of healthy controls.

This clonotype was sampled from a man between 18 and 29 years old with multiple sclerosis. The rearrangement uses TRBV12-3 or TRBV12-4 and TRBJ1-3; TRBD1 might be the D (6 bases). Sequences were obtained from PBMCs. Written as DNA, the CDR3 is TGTGCCAGCAGTTCTCAACAGGGCCTAGTGGGAGGCACCATATATTTT. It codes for CASSSQQGLVGGTIYF.